These 20 T cell receptor beta chains share one sample of origin, sequenced in a study of T cells in localized non-small cell lung cancer. Measured with immunoSEQ multiplex PCR; TCRdb has only the in-frame clones, and not every one. Among 45,000 to 55,000 clones listed, 86% were seen once. Specimen: peripheral blood, collected before any cancer treatment. These receptors all stem from a male donor older than 55 with stage III squamous cell lung carcinoma.

The chain is built from TRBV7-7 and TRBJ2-2; D possibly corresponds to TRBD1 (6 bases). The germline CDR1 and CDR2 sequences are SSHAT and FNYEAQ (reference sequence). This CDR3 contains 12 residues. Trimming shortened V by 5 bases and J by 6 bases, and 7 bases separated the two germline ends. The CDR3 sequence is CASSQGSGELFF. CDR3 bases: TGTGCCAGCAGCCAGGGGTCCGGGGAGCTGTTTTTT.

Here the CDR3 DNA reads TGTGCCAGCAGTGAAGCAAATTGGGGAACCGAAGCTTTCTTT. This codes for CASSEANWGTEAFF. The rearrangement uses TRBV6-1 and TRBJ1-1; no definite D call. CDR1 is MNHNS, CDR2 SASEGT, per germline. The CDR3 runs to 14 residues. Trimming took off 0 bases at V and 8 bases at J, with 13 bases between the two ends.

The CDR3 sequence: CASSTSGTYGYTF. The CDR3 DNA reads as TGTGCCAGCAGCACCTCGGGGACCTATGGCTACACCTTC. The V and J genes are TRBV6-5 and TRBJ1-2; D is possibly TRBD1 (5 bases). Per germline, CDR1 MNHEY and CDR2 SVGAGI. The CDR3 is 13 residues long. V gave up 6 bases and J gave up 4 bases, with 12 bases separating them.

This chain connects TRBV28 to TRBJ1-2, with 7 bases aligning to TRBD1. Losses at the gene ends were 6 bases for V and 4 bases for J; bases not matched to a gene: 5. The germline CDR1 and CDR2 sequences are MDHEN and SYDVKM. This CDR3 is 13 amino acids long. CDR3 sequence (DNA): TGTGCCAGCAGCCGACAGGGTCCCTATGGCTACACCTTC. As protein: CASSRQGPYGYTF.

The gene calls are TRBV9 and TRBJ2-2; 8 nucleotides agree with TRBD1. CDR1 is SGDLS and CDR2 is YYNGEE in the germline V gene. V trimming: 3 bases; J trimming: 4 bases; junction bases outside the gene matches: 8. CDR3 length: 16 residues. In nucleotides, the CDR3 is TGTGCCAGCAGCGGGGGACAGGCGGGATTCACCGGGGAGCTGTTTTTT. It is translated as CASSGGQAGFTGELFF.

The rearrangement joins TRBV19 to TRBJ2-1; 7 nucleotides match TRBD1. The CDR3 is 17 amino acids. V lost 7 bases, J lost 3 bases, and 15 bases stayed unmatched. Germline assignment: CDR1 LNHDA and CDR2 SQIVND (reference sequence). As DNA, the CDR3 is TGTGCCAGTACCAAATACCCAGGACAGGCAGGCTACAATGAGCAGTTCTTC. It codes for CASTKYPGQAGYNEQFF.

The chain employs TRBV9 and TRBJ2-1; 14 bases align to TRBD2. Germline-derived CDR1 and CDR2 are SGDLS and YYNGEE. This CDR3 contains 16 residues. Losses at the gene ends were 4 bases for V and 7 bases for J; bases not matched to a gene: 7. The CDR3 DNA reads as TGTGCCAGCAGCAAGGGACTAGCGGGAGCGCGGAATGAGCAGTTCTTC. This gives the protein CASSKGLAGARNEQFF.

This rearrangement joins TRBV19 to TRBJ1-1; D not resolved. There are 14 residues in the CDR3. The V end was cut by 3 bases, the J end by 0 bases, with 8 bases between. Germline V gives CDR1 LNHDA, CDR2 SQIVND (reference sequence). The CDR3 sequence is CASSIDKMNTEAFF. As DNA, the CDR3 is TGTGCCAGTAGTATTGACAAGATGAACACTGAAGCTTTCTTT.

The chain is built from TRBV18 and TRBJ1-3; unclear D gene. This CDR3 has 16 residues. Germline V CDR1 and CDR2: KGHSH, LQKENI. V lost 2 bases, J lost 0 bases, and 11 bases lay in between. The CDR3 nucleotides are TGTGCCAGCTCACCAGGTCCCCGCTCCTCTGGAAACACCATATATTTT. This encodes CASSPGPRSSGNTIYF.

The chain has TRBV9 and TRBJ2-5; either TRBD1 or TRBD2 may supply D (6 bases each). Trimming shortened V by 2 bases and J by 2 bases, and 10 bases separated the two germline ends. Germline V lookup: CDR1 SGDLS, CDR2 YYNGEE. The CDR3 spans 14 residues. CDR3 sequence (DNA): TGTGCCAGCAGCGTGGGGGGCGGGCAAGAGACCCAGTACTTC. Its protein is CASSVGGGQETQYF. Full variable domain (outside the CDR3, taken from reference TRBV9 and TRBJ2-5): DSGVTQTPKHLITATGQRVTLRCSPRSGDLSVYWYQQSLDQGLQFLIQYYNGEERAKGNILERFSAQQFPDLHSELNLSSLELGDSALYFCASSVGGGQETQYFGPGTRLLVL.

The chain recombines TRBV2 with TRBJ2-7; 9 bases fit TRBD2. Germline V gene data show CDR1 as SNHLY and CDR2 as FYNNEI. The CDR3 spans 16 residues. V dropped 4 bases and J dropped 3; count of bases not matched to a gene: 10. The CDR3 sequence is CASSVISGGLIYEQYF. The CDR3 DNA sequence: TGTGCCAGCAGTGTAATTAGCGGGGGACTAATCTACGAGCAGTACTTC.

The V call is TRBV5-1, the J call TRBJ2-3; the D gene is possibly TRBD2 (5 bases). Germline CDR1 SGHRS, CDR2 YFSETQ. The CDR3 is made up of 15 amino acids. V was clipped by 0 bases and J by 5 bases, with 13 bases between them. CDR3 sequence: CASSLATRAGDTQYF. The CDR3, as DNA: TGCGCCAGCAGCTTGGCCACGAGGGCGGGAGATACGCAGTATTTT.

V usage is TRBV29-1 and J usage is TRBJ2-1; D unclear. In germline, CDR1 is SQVTM, CDR2 ANQGSEA. The CDR3 is made up of 13 amino acids. The ends were cut back, 8 bases at V and 2 bases at J, with 13 bases in the middle. As DNA, the CDR3 is TGCAGCTTCCGGATTAGCCCCTACAATGAGCAGTTCTTC. Translation: CSFRISPYNEQFF.

The table lists this clone with a count of one. The V call is TRBV19, the J call TRBJ2-3; possible D gene TRBD2, 5 bases. V lost 3 bases and J lost 6, with 7 bases in between. This CDR3 has 12 residues. Looked up from germline, CDR1 is LNHDA and CDR2 is SQIVND (reference sequence). The CDR3 DNA follows: TGTGCCAGTAGTATGAGGGCGGATACGCAGTATTTT. Translating gives CASSMRADTQYF.

The chain has TRBV5-6 and TRBJ2-3; D is ambiguous. Trimming shortened V by 5 bases and J by 1 base, and 8 bases separated the two germline ends. This CDR3 spans 13 amino acids. Germline V gives CDR1 SGHDT, CDR2 YYEEEE. The CDR3 here is CASRGLGTDTQYF. In nucleotides, the CDR3 is TGTGCCAGCAGAGGATTAGGCACAGATACGCAGTATTTT.

The table lists this clone with a count of one. The chain combines TRBV7-9 with TRBJ1-6; unclear D gene. The V end lost 6 bases, the J end lost 10 bases, and 13 bases lay between the germline ends. The CDR3 consists of 13 residues. Germline-derived CDR1 and CDR2 are SEHNR and FQNEAQ (reference sequence). This CDR3 is CASRGRAESPLHF. The CDR3 DNA reads as TGTGCCAGCAGAGGGAGGGCGGAATCACCCCTCCACTTT. Full variable domain (rest looked up from reference TRBV7-9 and TRBJ1-6): DTGVSQNPRHKITKRGQNVTFRCDPISEHNRLYWYRQTLGQGPEFLTYFQNEAQLEKSRLLSDRFSAERPKGSFSTLEIQRTEQGDSAMYLCASRGRAESPLHFGNGTRLTVT.

The genes are TRBV28 and TRBJ1-6, with TRBD1 matching 7 bases. The trim removed 6 bases at V and 3 bases at J, leaving 2 bases unmatched. This CDR3 spans 14 amino acids. CDR1 is MDHEN and CDR2 is SYDVKM in the germline V gene. CDR3 in amino acids: CASRGQLYNSPLHF. The CDR3, as DNA: TGTGCCAGCAGGGGACAGCTCTATAATTCACCCCTCCACTTT.

The chain has TRBV2 and TRBJ2-7, with D uncertain. The CDR3 has 11 residues. V lost 2 bases, J lost 5 bases, and 4 bases lay in between. Germline CDR1 reads SNHLY; CDR2 reads FYNNEI. The CDR3 is CASSESHEQYF. As DNA, the CDR3 is TGTGCCAGCAGTGAATCCCACGAGCAGTACTTC.

The chain uses TRBV5-1 and TRBJ2-7; no firm D call. CDR3 size: 13 residues. V was cut by 3 bases and J by 1 base, with 8 bases left in between. Germline lookup yields CDR1 SGHRS and CDR2 YFSETQ. The DNA of the CDR3 is TGCGCCAGCAGCTACGACGGATCCTACGAGCAGTACTTC. Protein: CASSYDGSYEQYF.

The CDR3 DNA is TGTGCCAGTAGTGTACTAGCGGGGGGGTCGGTAACCTACAATGAGCAGTTCTTC. It encodes CASSVLAGGSVTYNEQFF. The V gene is TRBV19, the J gene TRBJ2-1, with 13 bases that match TRBD2. CDR1 is LNHDA, CDR2 SQIVND, per germline (reference sequence). V lost 5 bases to trimming and J lost 2 bases; unmatched junction nucleotides: 9. The CDR3 loop spans 18 amino acids.